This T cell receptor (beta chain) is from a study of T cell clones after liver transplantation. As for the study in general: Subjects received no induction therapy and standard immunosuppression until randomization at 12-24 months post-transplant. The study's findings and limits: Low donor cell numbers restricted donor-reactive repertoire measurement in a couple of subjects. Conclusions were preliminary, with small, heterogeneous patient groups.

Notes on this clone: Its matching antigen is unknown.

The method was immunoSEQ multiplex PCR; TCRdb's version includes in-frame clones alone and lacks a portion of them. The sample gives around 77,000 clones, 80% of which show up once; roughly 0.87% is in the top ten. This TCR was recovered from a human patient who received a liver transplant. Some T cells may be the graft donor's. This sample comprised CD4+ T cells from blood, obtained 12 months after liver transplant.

The CDR3 loop is CSVVAGPGTEAFF. The DNA of the CDR3 is TGCAGCGTTGTAGCAGGGCCAGGGACTGAAGCTTTCTTT. The chain uses TRBV29-1 and TRBJ1-1; the D gene is possibly TRBD1 (5 bases). The CDR3 spans 13 residues. V was pared by 4 bases and J by 5 bases, with 14 bases between. CDR1 is SQVTM, CDR2 ANQGSEA, per germline. Full variable domain (rest looked up from reference TRBV29-1 and TRBJ1-1): SAVISQKPSRDICQRGTSLTIQCQVDSQVTMMFWYRQQPGQSLTLIATANQGSEATYESGFVIDKFPISRPNLTFSTLTVSNMSPEDSSIYLCSVVAGPGTEAFFGQGTRLTVV.